This TCR beta chain was identified in a study of metastatic and nonmetastatic thyroid tumors. Overall study context: Repertoire comparisons spanned blood and tumor or nodule tissue from malignant and benign thyroid patients.

This clone rates as medium-sized. The target antigen is unknown. Treatment of any kind had been given to no patient before thyroid surgery. Broader study findings: Significantly greater TCR beta diversity was reportedly found in malignant thyroid tumors than in benign nodules (in blood and tumor).

V lost 4 bases, J lost 5 bases, and 21 bases lay in between. The CDR3 has 17 amino acids. Germline CDR1 ENHRY, CDR2 SYGVKD. TCRdb re-clonotyped the PCR reads via MiXCR. Altogether some 6,800 clones are present, under 3.5% being singletons, with the ten largest covering 16%. The receptor's source is a female donor with papillary thyroid cancer or a benign thyroid nodule (not recorded which). Some clones in this sample may be carry-over from other donors' samples. This sequence joins TRBV10-3 and TRBJ2-1; tentative D call: TRBD2 (7 bases). The sequenced sample consisted of tumor tissue. The CDR3 protein is CAISGGGVKDSNNEQFF. DNA for the CDR3: TGTGCCATCAGTGGCGGGGGTGTGAAGGACAGCAACAATGAGCAGTTCTTC.